Only a few counts were recorded for the clone carrying this T cell receptor beta chain. Its specificity is not known. The record originates from a study of identical twins. Findings and caveats of the study: Out-of-frame alpha sequences shared by twins were enriched for low generation probability. Reduced insertions were recorded for abundant cord blood beta clonotypes, with no such pattern in memory repertoires.

TCRdb itself ran the 5' RACE reads through MiXCR, one entry per CDR3 protein. The repertoire has around 220,000 distinct CDR3 sequences, over 12% of them found once; the top ten carry under 9.5%. The sample taken for sequencing was memory (CD45RO+) T cells sorted from blood. This sequence was found in a woman in her late teens or twenties in good health.

In nucleotides, the CDR3 is TGTGCCAGCAGCCAAGGGTACCATAGCGTGCTTGAAGAGACCCAGTACTTC. It encodes CASSQGYHSVLEETQYF. The chain recombines TRBV3-1 with TRBJ2-5, with D possibly TRBD2 on 5 matching bases. Germline V gene data show CDR1 as LGHDT and CDR2 as YNNKEL (reference sequence). The CDR3 is 17 amino acids. The germline V and J ends were trimmed by 1 base and 3 bases, with 18 bases remaining between them.